Included here is one T cell receptor (beta chain) sequence, with context. No antigen is known for it. Though nominally healthy at sampling, donors likely had unrecorded immune exposures. These data originate in a study of cytomegalovirus exposure and HLA in healthy donors. General study findings and limits: In a later analysis, TCR beta V- and J-gene trimming showed a link to a missense DCLRE1C variant. Through in vitro validation, three CMV-associated chains were shown to be specific for CMV antigens.

PCR was performed using 60 Vbeta and 13 Jbeta primers. Method: immunoSEQ multiplex PCR; TCRdb's copy keeps in-frame clones and lacks some. This repertoire shows some 120,000 clones, about three quarters found once; its top ten account for just under 2%. The CDR3 is made up of 15 amino acids. CDR1 is LGHNA, CDR2 YNFKEQ, per germline. V was clipped by 0 bases and J by 2 bases; unmatched bases: 3. The sequenced material came from PBMCs. V usage is TRBV4-2 and J usage is TRBJ2-5, with 7 nucleotides matching TRBD1. The clonotype was recovered from a middle-aged man in good health and CMV-seronegative. In DNA, the CDR3 is TGTGCCAGCAGCCAAGATCCGGGACAGCAAGAGACCCAGTACTTC. Amino acids: CASSQDPGQQETQYF.